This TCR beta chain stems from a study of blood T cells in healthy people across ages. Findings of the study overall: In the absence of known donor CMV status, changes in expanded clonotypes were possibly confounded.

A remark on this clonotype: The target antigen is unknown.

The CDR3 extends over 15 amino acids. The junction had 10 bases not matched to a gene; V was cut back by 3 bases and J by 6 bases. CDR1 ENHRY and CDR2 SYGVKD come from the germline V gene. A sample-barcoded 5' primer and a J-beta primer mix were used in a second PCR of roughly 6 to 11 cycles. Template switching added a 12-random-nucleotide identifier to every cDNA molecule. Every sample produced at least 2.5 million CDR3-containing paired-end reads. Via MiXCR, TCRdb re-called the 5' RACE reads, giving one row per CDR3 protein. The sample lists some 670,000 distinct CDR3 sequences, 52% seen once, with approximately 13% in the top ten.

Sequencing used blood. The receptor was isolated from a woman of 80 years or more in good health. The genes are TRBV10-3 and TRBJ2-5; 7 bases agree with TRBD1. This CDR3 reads CAISETGQADKTQYF. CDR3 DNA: TGTGCCATCAGTGAAACCGGACAGGCGGATAAGACCCAGTACTTC.